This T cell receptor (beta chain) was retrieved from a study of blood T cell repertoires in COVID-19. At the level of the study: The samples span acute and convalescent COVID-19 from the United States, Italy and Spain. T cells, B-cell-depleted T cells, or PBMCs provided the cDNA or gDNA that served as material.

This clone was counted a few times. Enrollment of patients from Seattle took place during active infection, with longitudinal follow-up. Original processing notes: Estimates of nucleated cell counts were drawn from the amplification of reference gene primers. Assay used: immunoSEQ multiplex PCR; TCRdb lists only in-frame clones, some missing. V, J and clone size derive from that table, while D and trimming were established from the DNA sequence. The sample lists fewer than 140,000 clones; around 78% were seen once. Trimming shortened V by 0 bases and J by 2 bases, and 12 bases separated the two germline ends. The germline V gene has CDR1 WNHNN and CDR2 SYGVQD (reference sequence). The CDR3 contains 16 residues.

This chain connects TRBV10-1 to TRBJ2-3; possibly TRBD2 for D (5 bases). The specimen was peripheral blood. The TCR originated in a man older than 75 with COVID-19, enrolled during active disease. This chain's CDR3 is CASSESSGRITDTQYF. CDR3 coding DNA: TGCGCCAGCAGTGAGTCCAGCGGTAGAATCACAGATACGCAGTATTTT.